One and the same sample provided the 21 T cell receptor beta chains below, sequenced in a study of patients and donors after allogeneic stem cell transplantation. Each CDR3 protein gets one entry after TCRdb re-called the RT-PCR reads with MiXCR. The sample holds over 200,000 distinct CDR3 sequences; about 37% are singletons and the top ten take approximately 10%. Sequenced material: blood, either unsorted or a sorted T cell fraction (not recorded which). The receptors stem from a human donor who was either an allogeneic HSCT recipient or a stem cell or donor lymphocyte infusion donor (not recorded which). It is not recorded whose cells these are; they may come from a transplant donor.

The chain couples TRBV12-3 or TRBV12-4 to TRBJ2-5; D ambiguous. Trimming stripped 0 bases from V and 1 base from J, with 12 bases between. The length of the CDR3 is 16 residues. CDR3 sequence: CASSLARIVSQETQYF. CDR3 nucleotide sequence: TGTGCCAGCAGTTTAGCTCGGATTGTATCCCAAGAGACCCAGTACTTC.

This clonotype was found a few times. This chain joins TRBV7-2 and TRBJ1-4; no clear D gene. Germline V lookup: CDR1 SGHTA, CDR2 FQGNSA. This CDR3 is 14 amino acids long. V was trimmed by 5 bases and J by 7 bases, leaving 14 bases between them. This CDR3 reads CASSPWEGIEKLFF. CDR3 in DNA: TGTGCCAGCAGCCCGTGGGAGGGAATTGAAAAACTGTTTTTT.

Of note for this clonotype: The junction and the germline gene differ at one end; a read error may be behind it. This chain joins TRBV7-2 and TRBJ2-1; D is ambiguous. The CDR3 consists of 13 residues. Germline CDR1 is SGHTA and CDR2 is FQGNSA. The CDR3: CASSRTRDNKQFF. The DNA of the CDR3 is TGTGCCAGCAGCAGGACCCGCGACAATAAGCAGTTCTTC.

The chain links TRBV2 to TRBJ1-6; D is ambiguous. Germline CDR1 and CDR2: SNHLY and FYNNEI. The CDR3 has 13 amino acids. V was clipped by 7 bases and J by 3 bases, with 7 bases between them. The CDR3 region has the DNA TGTGCCAGCAACGCCGACTATAATTCACCCCTCCACTTT. Translated, it gives CASNADYNSPLHF.

This clonotype was counted between two and nine times. J is TRBJ1-4 and V is TRBV14; D might be TRBD1 (5 bases). V shed 0 bases and J shed 7 bases, with 18 bases lying between them. Germline-derived CDR1 and CDR2 are SGHDN and FVKESK. This CDR3 spans 17 amino acids. The CDR3 DNA is TGTGCCAGCAGCCAAGAGCAGGCCAGGGAAAGGAGTGAAAAACTGTTTTTT. The encoded protein is CASSQEQARERSEKLFF.

The gene calls are TRBV20-1 and TRBJ1-2, with 7 nucleotides matching TRBD1. The CDR3 has 16 amino acids. CDR1 is DFQATT, CDR2 SNEGSKA, per germline (reference sequence). V shed 4 bases, J shed 5 bases, and the junction held 16 bases outside the gene matches. CDR3 DNA sequence: TGCAGTGCTACCAAGCCCCAACAGGGGCGCGGGTATGGCTACACCTTC. The encoded protein is CSATKPQQGRGYGYTF.

In nucleotides, the CDR3 is TGTGCCAGCAGTTCTGGGGGCCGCTACGAGCAGTACTTC. Its protein is CASSSGGRYEQYF. The rearrangement uses TRBV12-3 or TRBV12-4 and TRBJ2-7; possible D gene TRBD1, 6 bases. The CDR3 runs to 13 residues. Trimming stripped 4 bases from V and 3 bases from J, with 10 bases between.

The chain uses TRBV5-4 and TRBJ1-2; D remains ambiguous. V lost 4 bases and J 0 bases, leaving 13 bases between the germline ends. In germline, CDR1 is SGHNT, CDR2 YYREEE (reference sequence). The CDR3 consists of 15 residues. As DNA, the CDR3 is TGTGCCAGCAGCCCCCGGCACTTAGCTAACTATGGCTACACCTTC. Protein sequence: CASSPRHLANYGYTF.

The rearrangement joins TRBV6-2 or TRBV6-3 to TRBJ2-2, with D perhaps TRBD1 or TRBD2 (5 bases each). Germline V lookup: CDR1 MNHEY, CDR2 SVGEGT. The length of the CDR3 is 11 residues. V lost 4 bases and J 8 bases, leaving 5 bases between the germline ends. DNA of the CDR3: TGTGCCAGCAGTTGGGGGGGGGAGCTGTTTTTT. This translates into CASSWGGELFF.

Details on this clonotype: Germline and junction disagree at one end, which may indicate a read error. V usage is TRBV2 and J usage is TRBJ2-1; D possibly corresponds to TRBD2 (6 bases). Germline V gene lookup returns CDR1 SNHLY and CDR2 FYNNEI. The CDR3 consists of 11 residues. CDR3 sequence (DNA): TGTGCCAGCAGTCGGGACTCCCTAGCTTCCTTC. Protein: CASSRDSLASF. Filled out from reference TRBV2 and TRBJ2-1, the complete variable domain reads EPEVTQTPSHQVTQMGQEVILRCVPISNHLYFYWYRQILGQKVEFLVSFYNNEISEKSEIFDDQFSVERPDGSNFTLKIRSTKLEDSAMYFCASSRDSLASFGPGTRLTVL.

This clonotype came up a few times. The chain employs TRBV15 and TRBJ1-2; D remains ambiguous. Trimming removed 0 bases at V and 2 bases at J, with 7 bases between. The CDR3 contains 14 residues. The V gene's germline CDR1 is LNHNV and CDR2 YYDKDF (reference sequence). The CDR3 spells CATSRESGNYGYTF. CDR3 in DNA: TGTGCCACCAGCAGAGAGTCCGGCAACTATGGCTACACCTTC.

This chain links TRBV28 with TRBJ2-7; D not resolved. The germline V gene encodes CDR1 MDHEN and CDR2 SYDVKM. Trimming pared 8 bases from V and 3 bases from J, leaving 14 bases between. The CDR3 is 13 residues long. The CDR3 DNA is TGTGCCAGCTCACCTCCGGTGGTCTACGAGCAGTACTTC. This sequence encodes CASSPPVVYEQYF.

The V gene is TRBV2, the J gene TRBJ2-1; D is undetermined. The CDR3 loop spans 13 amino acids. Germline CDR1 is SNHLY and CDR2 is FYNNEI. V lost 6 bases to trimming and J lost 3 bases, with 9 bases between them. Written as DNA, the CDR3 is TGTGCCAGCAGGGTGGGCTTCTACAATGAGCAGTTCTTC. Its translation: CASRVGFYNEQFF.

The gene calls are TRBV7-2 and TRBJ1-2; D remains ambiguous. This CDR3 is 15 amino acids long. Trimming took 0 bases from V and 7 from J, leaving 15 bases between them. Germline assignment: CDR1 SGHTA and CDR2 FQGNSA. The CDR3 DNA reads as TGTGCCAGCAGCTTAGCAGGGCGGCCGGGAATTGGCTACACCTTC. This translates into CASSLAGRPGIGYTF.

The chain links TRBV6-6 to TRBJ1-2; D is unresolved. Per the germline V gene, CDR1 is MNHNY and CDR2 is SVGAGI (reference sequence). The CDR3 runs to 15 residues. V was cut by 0 bases and J by 4 bases, with 12 bases left in between. The CDR3 loop reads CASSYSELGIYGYTF. In DNA, the CDR3 is TGTGCCAGCAGTTACTCGGAGTTGGGGATCTATGGCTACACCTTC.

This sequence joins TRBV11-2 and TRBJ1-1, with D possibly being TRBD1 (6 bases). The germline V gene encodes CDR1 SGHAT and CDR2 FQNNGV. This CDR3 is built from 15 residues. The germline V and J ends were trimmed by 3 bases and 7 bases, with 18 bases remaining between them. DNA for the CDR3: TGTGCCAGCAGCTTCTCCCTTGGGGGCGAGGGTGAAGCTTTCTTT. Its translation is CASSFSLGGEGEAFF.

This clonotype occurred a few times. The V and J genes are TRBV24-1 and TRBJ2-3, with D perhaps matching TRBD1 (6 bases). Trimming removed 10 bases from V and 3 bases from J, with 13 bases in between. The germline V gene encodes CDR1 KGHDR and CDR2 SFDVKD. CDR3 size: 13 residues. The CDR3 coding sequence is TGTGCCACGGGCCAGCAGGGGACAGATACGCAGTATTTT. It translates to CATGQQGTDTQYF.

This rearrangement joins TRBV14 to TRBJ1-2, with 7 positions matching TRBD1. J lost 7 bases, V lost 0 bases, and 8 bases had no gene match. The CDR3 is 15 residues long. Germline CDR1 reads SGHDN; CDR2 reads FVKESK. CDR3 region: CASSQDTGVETGYTF. DNA for the CDR3: TGTGCCAGCAGCCAAGATACAGGGGTCGAGACTGGCTACACCTTC.

This clonotype was recorded only once. The chain employs TRBV4-2 and TRBJ2-5; no clear D. Per germline, CDR1 LGHNA and CDR2 YNFKEQ. Trimming pared 1 base from V and 1 base from J, leaving 10 bases between. The CDR3 contains 15 residues. CDR3 coding DNA: TGTGCCAGCAGCCAAGTCACTACTTCCCAAGAGACCCAGTACTTC. Translation: CASSQVTTSQETQYF.

The chain has TRBV5-5 and TRBJ1-2; D is perhaps TRBD1 (5 bases). V lost 4 bases to trimming and J lost 3 bases, with 16 bases between them. Per the germline V gene, CDR1 is SGHKS and CDR2 is YYEKEE (reference sequence). CDR3 size: 15 residues. The CDR3 coding sequence is TGTGCCAGCAGCCCCCAGGCCGACAGCCACTATGGCTACACCTTC. Protein sequence: CASSPQADSHYGYTF.

In this sample, this clonotype turned up a few times. J is TRBJ2-7 and V is TRBV10-3, with TRBD1 identical over 7 bases. Germline V gene sequence: CDR1 ENHRY, CDR2 SYGVKD. V shed 7 bases and J 2 bases; nucleotides not matched to a gene: 2. The CDR3 length is 12 residues. The CDR3 loop reads CAINTGAYEQYF. DNA for the CDR3: TGTGCCATCAACACAGGGGCCTACGAGCAGTACTTC.